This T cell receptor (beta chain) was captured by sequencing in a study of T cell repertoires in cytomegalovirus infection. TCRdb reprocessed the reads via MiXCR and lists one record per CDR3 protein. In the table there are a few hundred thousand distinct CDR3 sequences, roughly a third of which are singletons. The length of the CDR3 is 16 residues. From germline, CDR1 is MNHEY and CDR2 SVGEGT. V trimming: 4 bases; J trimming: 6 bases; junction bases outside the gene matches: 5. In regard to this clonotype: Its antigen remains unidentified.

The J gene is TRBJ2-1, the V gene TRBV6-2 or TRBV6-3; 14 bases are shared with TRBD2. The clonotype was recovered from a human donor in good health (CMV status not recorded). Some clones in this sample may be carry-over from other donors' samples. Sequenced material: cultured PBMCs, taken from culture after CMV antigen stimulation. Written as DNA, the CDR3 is TGTGCCAGCAGTTCCAAGACTAGCGGGAGGGCCAATGAGCAGTTCTTC. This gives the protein CASSSKTSGRANEQFF.